The 17 T cell receptor beta chains listed next were all sequenced from one sample in a study of blood T cell repertoires in COVID-19. Here immunoSEQ multiplex PCR was the method, and the copy in TCRdb shows in-frame clones only, minus some. The sample yields under 350,000 clones, roughly 85% seen once. Sample: peripheral blood. These receptors were taken from a woman aged 65 to 85 with acute or convalescent COVID-19.

This clone showed up just once. The V and J genes are TRBV18 and TRBJ1-1; D is unclear. Germline values: CDR1 KGHSH, CDR2 LQKENI. The V gene lost 3 bases and the J gene lost 8 bases, with 7 bases spanning the gap. The CDR3 spans 11 residues. The CDR3 spells CASSPREEAFF. The CDR3 coding sequence is TGTGCCAGCTCACCTCGAGAAGAAGCTTTCTTT.

The V and J genes are TRBV5-1 and TRBJ2-3; 7 nucleotides line up with TRBD1. CDR1 SGHRS and CDR2 YFSETQ come from the germline V gene. The length of the CDR3 is 15 residues. Losses at the gene ends were 2 bases for V and 0 bases for J; bases not matched to a gene: 3. CDR3 in DNA: TGCGCCAGCAGCTTTCAGGGACAGAGCACAGATACGCAGTATTTT. Its protein product is CASSFQGQSTDTQYF.

V gene TRBV3-1 (or the pseudogene TRBV3-2) combines with J gene TRBJ1-1; D unclear. The length of the CDR3 is 17 residues. V lost 2 bases and J lost 5, with 21 bases in between. Per the germline V gene, CDR1 is LGHDT and CDR2 is YNNKEL (reference sequence). The CDR3 DNA reads TGTGCCAGCAGCCAAAGAGTCTCCGTATGGTCCCCGACTGAAGCTTTCTTT. It codes for CASSQRVSVWSPTEAFF.

The chain combines TRBV27 with TRBJ1-2, with 10 bases matching TRBD1. Germline V gene lookup returns CDR1 MNHEY and CDR2 SMNVEV (reference sequence). This CDR3 is 15 amino acids long. Trimming took 7 bases from V and 5 from J; bases not matched to a gene: 10. CDR3 amino acids: CASTLRGTGVYGYTF. In DNA form, the CDR3 reads TGTGCCAGCACCCTACGCGGGACAGGGGTATATGGCTACACCTTC.

The genes are TRBV3-1 (or the pseudogene TRBV3-2) and TRBJ2-1; the D gene is possibly TRBD2 (6 bases). Germline assignment: CDR1 LGHDT and CDR2 YNNKEL (reference sequence). CDR3 length: 15 residues. V was cut by 4 bases and J by 6 bases, with 16 bases left in between. CDR3 DNA: TGTGCCAGCAGCCGGGGCGTCCCGGGGGTCAATGAGCAGTTCTTC. It translates to CASSRGVPGVNEQFF.

This clone was counted only a few times. The V call is TRBV4-2, the J call TRBJ1-1; tentative D call: TRBD1 (6 bases). Trimming removed 0 bases from V and 10 bases from J, with 12 bases in between. The CDR3 length is 13 residues. Germline lookup yields CDR1 LGHNA and CDR2 YNFKEQ. The CDR3 region has the DNA TGTGCCAGCAGCCAAGATAGAAGGGGGACAGCTTTCTTT. Its translation is CASSQDRRGTAFF.

The CDR3 loop reads CASTLAGAVDTQYF. In DNA, the CDR3 is TGTGCCAGCACTCTAGCGGGCGCGGTAGATACGCAGTATTTT. The chain recombines TRBV6-5 with TRBJ2-3; 8 bases are shared with TRBD2. Germline values: CDR1 MNHEY, CDR2 SVGAGI. This CDR3 is built from 14 residues. The V and J ends lost 7 bases and 5 bases, in that order; junction bases with no gene match: 8.

This chain uses TRBV18 with TRBJ2-7, with D perhaps matching TRBD1 (5 bases). The V and J ends lost 0 bases and 6 bases respectively, with 12 bases between them. The CDR3 loop spans 14 amino acids. Germline CDR1 KGHSH, CDR2 LQKENI. CDR3 sequence reads: CASSPPMGRGEQYF. The CDR3 bases are TGTGCCAGCTCACCACCGATGGGAAGGGGCGAGCAGTACTTC.

CDR3 sequence (DNA): TGCGCCAGCAGCCAAAGCCTCGGGACATCGTGGAGGGAGCTGTTTTTT. Protein product: CASSQSLGTSWRELFF. This sequence joins TRBV4-1 and TRBJ2-2, with a weak D call TRBD1 (6 bases). V was trimmed by 2 bases and J by 9 bases, leaving 19 bases between them. Germline assignment: CDR1 MGHRA and CDR2 YSYEKL. This CDR3 has 16 residues.

The chain couples TRBV6-6 to TRBJ2-1; 8 bases are a match to TRBD2. The ends lost 4 bases at V and 6 bases at J; junction bases unmatched: 8. Germline V gene lookup returns CDR1 MNHNY and CDR2 SVGAGI (reference sequence). CDR3 length equals 15 residues. The CDR3 nucleotides read TGTGCCAGCAGTTCTCCGGGGGGGCGTCGCAATGAGCAGTTCTTC. It specifies CASSSPGGRRNEQFF.

The chain employs TRBV5-1 and TRBJ2-3; 7 nucleotides agree with TRBD2. CDR3 length equals 15 residues. Germline CDR1 SGHRS, CDR2 YFSETQ. V was pared by 0 bases and J by 1 base, with 2 bases of the junction left unmatched. The CDR3 DNA sequence: TGCGCCAGCAGCTTGGACCGGGGGGGCACAGATACGCAGTATTTT. This gives the protein CASSLDRGGTDTQYF.

The chain employs TRBV5-1 and TRBJ1-2; D remains ambiguous. CDR1 and CDR2 from the germline V gene are SGHRS and YFSETQ. Deletions cut 4 bases from V and 2 bases from J, with 9 bases between. The CDR3 length is 13 residues. The chain's CDR3 is CASSPGGNYGYTF. CDR3 coding DNA: TGCGCCAGCAGCCCAGGAGGAAACTATGGCTACACCTTC.

In this sample, this clone turned up a few times. The chain employs TRBV3-1 (or the pseudogene TRBV3-2) and TRBJ2-2; 11 positions agree with TRBD1. Germline CDR1 reads LGHDT; CDR2 reads YNNKEL (reference sequence). CDR3 length: 15 residues. The junction had 3 bases not matched to a gene; V was cut back by 4 bases and J by 5 bases. The CDR3: CASSPGQGATGELFF. CDR3 bases: TGTGCCAGCAGCCCTGGACAGGGGGCAACCGGGGAGCTGTTTTTT.

The chain joins TRBV7-8 to TRBJ1-6; unclear D gene. This CDR3 is 15 amino acids long. Looked up from germline, CDR1 is SGHVS and CDR2 is FQNEAQ. V was cut by 1 base and J by 3 bases, with 7 bases left in between. The CDR3 DNA follows: TGTGCCAGCAGCTTAGGACTGCACTATAATTCACCCCTCCACTTT. This codes for CASSLGLHYNSPLHF.

Worth noting for this clone: Other nucleotide sequences from this sample produce the same CDR3. The chain combines TRBV5-1 with TRBJ2-3, with a tentative D call TRBD2 (6 bases). The V end lost 0 bases, the J end lost 6 bases, and 11 bases lay between the germline ends. Looked up from germline, CDR1 is SGHRS and CDR2 is YFSETQ. This CDR3 region has 14 residues. In nucleotides, the CDR3 is TGCGCCAGCAGCTTGGGGACGGAGGGGGATACGCAGTATTTT. Amino acid sequence: CASSLGTEGDTQYF.

V gene TRBV3-1 (or the pseudogene TRBV3-2) combines with J gene TRBJ1-5, with D maybe TRBD1 (6 bases). Trimming pared 0 bases from V and 5 bases from J, leaving 26 bases between. The CDR3 sequence is 20 residues long. Germline V gives CDR1 LGHDT, CDR2 YNNKEL (reference sequence). CDR3 region: CASSQEPAGPGHPGDQPQHF. CDR3 nucleotide sequence: TGTGCCAGCAGCCAAGAACCCGCCGGCCCGGGCCACCCAGGGGATCAGCCCCAGCATTTT.

This clone was found once. This chain joins TRBV19 and TRBJ1-1; no definite D call. Germline V CDR1 and CDR2: LNHDA, SQIVND (reference sequence). Trimming removed 6 bases from V and 1 base from J, with 12 bases in between. This CDR3 region has 14 residues. The DNA for the CDR3 is TGTGCCAGTAGGAAGCACGGGGAGAACACTGAAGCTTTCTTT. Translating gives CASRKHGENTEAFF.